Presented here are 9 T cell receptor beta chains from one specimen sequenced in a study of cytomegalovirus exposure and HLA in healthy donors. Use of 60 Vbeta and 13 Jbeta primers characterized the PCR. TCRdb's copy holds only in-frame clones and misses some; the assay was immunoSEQ multiplex PCR. The table shows 98,000 or so clones, with 75% to 80% occurring only once. Sequenced: PBMCs. The source is a man between 60 and 75 years old in good health and CMV-seropositive.

This sequence joins TRBV6-1 and TRBJ2-7, with unresolved D. V shed 3 bases and J shed 0 bases, with 3 bases lying between them. CDR3 length: 12 residues. CDR1 MNHNS and CDR2 SASEGT come from the germline V gene. In nucleotides, the CDR3 is TGTGCCAGCAGTGACAGCTCCTACGAGCAGTACTTC. Translation gives CASSDSSYEQYF.

The rearrangement uses TRBV21-1 and TRBJ1-1; the D call in the table, TRBD1, was not verified against the DNA. TRBV21-1 is classified as a pseudogene. The CDR3 is 15 residues long. CDR3 in amino acids: CASSEWTSPDTEAFF. In DNA, the CDR3 is TGTGCCAGCAGCGAATGGACATCCCCCGACACTGAAGCTTTCTTT.

In regard to this clone: The junction does not match germline at one end; this may be a read error. The J gene is TRBJ2-2, the V gene TRBV5-1; possibly TRBD1 for D (5 bases). Germline lookup yields CDR1 SGHRS and CDR2 YFSETQ. This CDR3 has 16 amino acids. CDR3 in amino acids: CANSLSAGTNTGELFF. The CDR3 DNA sequence: TGCGCCAACAGCTTATCGGCAGGGACGAACACCGGGGAGCTGTTTTTT.

The V and J genes are TRBV7-2 and TRBJ1-2; no firm D call. The germline gives CDR1 SGHTA, CDR2 FQGNSA. The CDR3 loop spans 14 amino acids. V lost 4 bases, J lost 0 bases, and 9 bases lay in between. The chain's CDR3 is CASSSQTANYGYTF. The CDR3 DNA is TGTGCCAGCAGCTCGCAAACAGCTAACTATGGCTACACCTTC.

The chain employs TRBV6-5 and TRBJ1-3, with D perhaps TRBD1 (5 bases). Trimming pared 2 bases from V and 2 bases from J, leaving 7 bases between. The CDR3 spans 14 residues. The germline CDR1 and CDR2 sequences are MNHEY and SVGAGI. CDR3 DNA sequence: TGTGCCAGCAGTTACGGGGGGGCTGGAAACACCATATATTTT. Translation gives CASSYGGAGNTIYF.

The chain uses TRBV7-9 and TRBJ2-2; possibly TRBD1 for D (6 bases). This CDR3 is 15 amino acids long. Per germline, CDR1 SEHNR and CDR2 FQNEAQ (reference sequence). The V gene lost 1 base and the J gene lost 5 bases, with 11 bases spanning the gap. For the CDR3, the DNA is TGTGCCAGCAGCTTAGGTACAGGGTATACCGGGGAGCTGTTTTTT. This translates into CASSLGTGYTGELFF. The full variable domain, completed using reference TRBV7-9 and TRBJ2-2, is DTGVSQNPRHKITKRGQNVTFRCDPISEHNRLYWYRQTLGQGPEFLTYFQNEAQLEKSRLLSDRFSAERPKGSFSTLEIQRTEQGDSAMYLCASSLGTGYTGELFFGEGSRLTVL.

This chain links TRBV7-2 with TRBJ1-1, with unresolved D. Trimming pared 8 bases from V and 0 bases from J, leaving 19 bases between. CDR1 and CDR2 from the germline V gene are SGHTA and FQGNSA. This CDR3 is built from 16 residues. This CDR3 reads CASVRGQTLMNTEAFF. The DNA for the CDR3 is TGTGCCAGCGTAAGAGGGCAGACCCTTATGAACACTGAAGCTTTCTTT.

This clone appeared once. This sequence joins TRBV11-2 and TRBJ2-2, with 7 positions matching TRBD2. The CDR3 length is 15 residues. V shed 2 bases, J shed 6 bases, and the junction held 6 bases outside the gene matches. CDR1 and CDR2 from the germline V gene are SGHAT and FQNNGV. This chain's CDR3 is CASSLKWGGSGELFF. As DNA, the CDR3 is TGTGCCAGCAGCTTAAAGTGGGGGGGGTCCGGGGAGCTGTTTTTT.

The chain employs TRBV5-1 and TRBJ2-5, with 11 bases aligning to TRBD2. The CDR3 covers 16 residues. The junction had 5 bases not matched to a gene; V was cut back by 4 bases and J by 0 bases. Germline-derived CDR1 and CDR2 are SGHRS and YFSETQ. CDR3 sequence reads: CASSGRLAGNQETQYF. CDR3 sequence (DNA): TGCGCCAGCAGCGGACGACTAGCGGGGAACCAAGAGACCCAGTACTTC.